The 6 T cell receptor beta chains below come from one sample, sequenced in a study of T cell repertoires in cytomegalovirus infection. TCRdb itself ran the reads through MiXCR, one entry per CDR3 protein. The sample records under 800,000 distinct CDR3 sequences, approximately 25% being singletons. Sequences were obtained from CD8+ T cells from PBMCs. These receptors were obtained from a human donor in good health (CMV status not recorded). Some clones in this sample may be carry-over from other donors' samples.

This clonotype was picked up many times. J is TRBJ2-1 and V is TRBV7-9, with 10 bases that match TRBD1. CDR3 length equals 15 residues. Losses at the gene ends were 4 bases for V and 7 bases for J; bases not matched to a gene: 7. CDR1 is SEHNR and CDR2 is FQNEAQ in the germline V gene (reference sequence). This CDR3 is CASSSRDRGVNEQFF. The DNA for the CDR3 is TGTGCCAGCAGCTCCCGGGACAGGGGTGTGAATGAGCAGTTCTTC.

The chain uses TRBV12-5 and TRBJ2-3; a possible D gene is TRBD2 (6 bases). The germline CDR1 and CDR2 sequences are LGHNT and FRNRAP. The CDR3 extends over 16 amino acids. Between the trimmed V and J ends, which lost 6 bases and 0 bases, there was a span of 16 bases. CDR3 residues: CASGALLALSTDTQYF. CDR3 DNA: TGTGCTAGTGGGGCTCTTCTAGCGCTCAGCACAGATACGCAGTATTTT.

CDR3 sequence (DNA): TGTGCCAGCAGTTACCCCATGGGGGGCCGGGGCTATGGCTACACCTTC. This gives the protein CASSYPMGGRGYGYTF. The chain joins TRBV6-6 to TRBJ1-2; D possibly corresponds to TRBD1 (6 bases). The CDR3 has 16 amino acids. Germline-derived CDR1 and CDR2 are MNHNY and SVGAGI (reference sequence). V gave up 2 bases and J gave up 4 bases, with 17 bases separating them.

The J gene is TRBJ1-4, the V gene TRBV12-3 or TRBV12-4; 8 bases fit TRBD1. The V gene end was trimmed by 8 bases and the J gene end by 7 bases; junction bases not matched to a gene: 12. The CDR3 is 15 amino acids. The CDR3 nucleotides read TGTGCCAGCGGGTCCGACAGGGGTTGGGGTGAAAAACTGTTTTTT. Amino acid sequence: CASGSDRGWGEKLFF.

There are a few counts of this clonotype. The chain employs TRBV7-9 and TRBJ2-3; D is uncertain. Between the trimmed V and J ends, which lost 4 bases and 7 bases, there was a span of 9 bases. Germline CDR1 SEHNR, CDR2 FQNEAQ (reference sequence). The CDR3 loop spans 12 amino acids. The CDR3 nucleotides are TGTGCCAGCAGCTCGCGAGTGCATACGCAGTATTTT. This translates into CASSSRVHTQYF.

The sample holds many counts of this clonotype. The chain links TRBV12-3 or TRBV12-4 to TRBJ2-5; no clear D. With 5 bases removed from V and 4 bases from J, the gap between germline ends came to 17 bases. CDR3 length equals 15 residues. The CDR3 spells CASSRTRNRGETQYF. The CDR3 DNA reads TGTGCCAGCAGTCGGACCAGAAACCGAGGAGAGACCCAGTACTTC.